The present T cell receptor (beta chain) was sequenced within a study of T cells in tuberculosis. Overall study results and limits: GEM motif frequencies gave more than 65% accuracy; the GMM repertoire gave approximately 90%. Active tuberculosis alpha repertoires lay closer to GMM-specific TCRs than controls'. Shorter CDR3-alpha in active tuberculosis partly drove smaller distances.

To note about this clone: Its cognate antigen is unknown.

The germline V gene encodes CDR1 MRHNA and CDR2 SNTAGT. This CDR3 comprises 18 residues. The V and J ends lost 8 bases and 0 bases respectively, with 23 bases between them. Produced via immunoSEQ multiplex PCR; TCRdb's table is partial and in-frame only. The data hold around 25,000 clones, with 85% to 95% observed a single time. The sequenced material came from PBMCs. The sequence was obtained from a donor aged 10 to 29 with latent tuberculosis or without tuberculosis infection. Some clones in this sample may be carry-over from other donors' samples. The chain combines TRBV6-4 with TRBJ1-5, with D possibly being TRBD1 (5 bases). The CDR3 protein is CASFLPKGGVDSNQPQHF. As DNA, the CDR3 is TGTGCCAGCTTCCTCCCGAAGGGAGGGGTGGATAGCAATCAGCCCCAGCATTTT.